Below, 6 T cell receptor beta chains from the same sample are listed, as sequenced in a study of T cell responses to AZD1222 COVID-19 vaccine. Repertoires were generated with immunoSEQ multiplex PCR, while TCRdb's copy carries only in-frame clones and drops some. The table has about 88,000 clones, about 90% seen once. The sample consisted of peripheral blood, taken on day 0 of MenACWY control vaccination. The receptors originated from an adult in good health.

The rearrangement joins TRBV29-1 to TRBJ2-6; 8 positions agree with TRBD1. The CDR3 has 19 amino acids. Germline values: CDR1 SQVTM, CDR2 ANQGSEA. The V segment lost 6 bases and the J segment 0 bases; nucleotides outside the gene matches: 16. Here the CDR3 DNA reads TGCAGCGTACTAAACAGGGGGGAAGGGCTTCGCTCTGGGGCCAACGTCCTGACTTTC. This translates into CSVLNRGEGLRSGANVLTF.

V gene TRBV19 combines with J gene TRBJ2-5, with D possibly being TRBD1 (5 bases). This CDR3 spans 16 amino acids. Trimming pared 3 bases from V and 2 bases from J, leaving 16 bases between. Germline CDR1 reads LNHDA; CDR2 reads SQIVND (reference sequence). The CDR3 nucleotides are TGTGCCAGTAGTATCCCATCTACCGACAGACAAGAGACCCAGTACTTC. Its protein product is CASSIPSTDRQETQYF.

The J gene is TRBJ2-1, the V gene TRBV24-1, with 8 bases that match TRBD2. The CDR3 extends over 17 amino acids. Per germline, CDR1 KGHDR and CDR2 SFDVKD. V lost 4 bases, J lost 7 bases, and 14 bases stayed unmatched. The CDR3 loop reads CATSDATGGGRVNEQFF. The CDR3 DNA is TGTGCCACCAGTGACGCCACCGGGGGGGGCCGGGTTAATGAGCAGTTCTTC.

This chain joins TRBV5-1 and TRBJ1-1, with D possibly matching TRBD1 (5 bases). Between the trimmed V and J ends, which lost 5 bases and 3 bases, there was a span of 11 bases. Looked up from germline, CDR1 is SGHRS and CDR2 is YFSETQ. The CDR3 has 13 residues. CDR3 sequence (DNA): TGCGCCAGCAGTTTCCAGGGAGACACTGAAGCTTTCTTT. Its protein is CASSFQGDTEAFF. Full variable domain (remainder filled in from reference TRBV5-1 and TRBJ1-1): KAGVTQTPRYLIKTRGQQVTLSCSPISGHRSVSWYQQTPGQGLQFLFEYFSETQRNKGNFPGRFSGRQFSNSRSEMNVSTLELGDSALYLCASSFQGDTEAFFGQGTRLTVV.

The V gene is TRBV10-3, the J gene TRBJ2-4; tentative D call: TRBD1 (5 bases). Trimming took 3 bases from V and 0 from J, leaving 15 bases between them. This CDR3 has 17 residues. Germline CDR1 and CDR2: ENHRY and SYGVKD. CDR3: CAISDVDSGLAKNIQYF. CDR3 in DNA: TGTGCCATCAGTGATGTCGACAGTGGTCTAGCCAAAAACATTCAGTACTTC.

The chain uses TRBV15 and TRBJ1-4; D might be TRBD1 (6 bases). The V end was cut by 5 bases, the J end by 6 bases, with 19 bases between. The germline CDR1 and CDR2 sequences are LNHNV and YYDKDF (reference sequence). The CDR3 length is 16 residues. The CDR3 sequence is CATSGRGSWPDEKLFF. CDR3 coding DNA: TGTGCCACCAGCGGCAGGGGTTCCTGGCCGGATGAAAAACTGTTTTTT.